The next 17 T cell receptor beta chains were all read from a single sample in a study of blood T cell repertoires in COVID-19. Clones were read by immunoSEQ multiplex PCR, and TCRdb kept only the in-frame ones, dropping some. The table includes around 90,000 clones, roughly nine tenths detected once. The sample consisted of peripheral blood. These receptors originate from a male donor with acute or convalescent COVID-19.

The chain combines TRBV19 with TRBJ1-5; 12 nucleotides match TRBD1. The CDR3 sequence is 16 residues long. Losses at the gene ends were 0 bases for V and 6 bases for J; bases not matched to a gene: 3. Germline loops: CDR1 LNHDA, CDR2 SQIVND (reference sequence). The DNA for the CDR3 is TGTGCCAGTAGTATAGAGGGACAGGGGGCCATTCAGCCCCAGCATTTT. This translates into CASSIEGQGAIQPQHF. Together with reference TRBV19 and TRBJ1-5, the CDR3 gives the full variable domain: DGGITQSPKYLFRKEGQNVTLSCEQNLNHDAMYWYRQDPGQGLRLIYYSQIVNDFQKGDIAEGYSVSREKKESFPLTVTSAQKNPTAFYLCASSIEGQGAIQPQHFGDGTRLSIL.

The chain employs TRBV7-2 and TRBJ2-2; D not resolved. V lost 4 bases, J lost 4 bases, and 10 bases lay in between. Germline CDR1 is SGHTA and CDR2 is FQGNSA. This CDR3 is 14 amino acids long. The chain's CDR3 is CASSYRVVTGELFF. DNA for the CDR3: TGTGCCAGCAGCTATCGGGTCGTCACCGGGGAGCTGTTTTTT.

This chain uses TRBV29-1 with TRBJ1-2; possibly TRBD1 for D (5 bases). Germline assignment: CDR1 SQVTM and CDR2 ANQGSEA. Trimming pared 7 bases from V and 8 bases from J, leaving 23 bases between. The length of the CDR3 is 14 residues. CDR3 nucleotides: TGCAGCGCCACAACCGAGGGGAGGGGATGGGGCTACACCTTC. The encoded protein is CSATTEGRGWGYTF.

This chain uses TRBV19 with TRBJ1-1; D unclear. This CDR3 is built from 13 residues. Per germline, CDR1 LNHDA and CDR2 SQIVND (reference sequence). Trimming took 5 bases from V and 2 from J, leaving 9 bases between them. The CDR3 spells CASSLGRNTEAFF. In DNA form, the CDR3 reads TGTGCCAGTAGTCTGGGGAGAAACACTGAAGCTTTCTTT.

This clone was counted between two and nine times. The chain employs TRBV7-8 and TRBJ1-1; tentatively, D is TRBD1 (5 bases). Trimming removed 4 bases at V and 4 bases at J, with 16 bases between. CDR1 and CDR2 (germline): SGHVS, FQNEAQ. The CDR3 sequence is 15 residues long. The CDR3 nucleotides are TGTGCCAGCAGCTCCGGGACCCGGGAGGCCACTGAAGCTTTCTTT. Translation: CASSSGTREATEAFF.

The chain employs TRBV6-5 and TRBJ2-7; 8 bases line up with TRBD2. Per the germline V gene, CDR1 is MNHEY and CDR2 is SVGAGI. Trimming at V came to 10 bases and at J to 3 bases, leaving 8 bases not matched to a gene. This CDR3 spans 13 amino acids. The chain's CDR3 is CAIREGKGYEQYF. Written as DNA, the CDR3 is TGTGCCATCCGGGAGGGCAAGGGCTACGAGCAGTACTTC.

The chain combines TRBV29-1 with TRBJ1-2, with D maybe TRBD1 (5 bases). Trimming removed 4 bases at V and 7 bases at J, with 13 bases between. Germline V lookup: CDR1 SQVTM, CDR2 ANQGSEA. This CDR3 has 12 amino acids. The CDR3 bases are TGCAGCGTTGTCAGGGCTCAGGGTGGCTACACCTTC. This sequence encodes CSVVRAQGGYTF.

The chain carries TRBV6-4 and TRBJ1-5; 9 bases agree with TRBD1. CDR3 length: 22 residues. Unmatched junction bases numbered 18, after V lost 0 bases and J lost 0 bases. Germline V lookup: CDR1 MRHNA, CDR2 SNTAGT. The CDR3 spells CASSDSGPRDRETVGSNQPQHF. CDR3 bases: TGTGCCAGCAGTGACTCCGGGCCTAGGGACAGGGAAACAGTGGGTAGCAATCAGCCCCAGCATTTT.

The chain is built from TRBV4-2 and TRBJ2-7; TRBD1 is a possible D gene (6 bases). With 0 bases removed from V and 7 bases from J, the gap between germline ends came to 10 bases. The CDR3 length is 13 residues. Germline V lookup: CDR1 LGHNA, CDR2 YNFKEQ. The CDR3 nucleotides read TGTGCCAGCAGCCAAGAAAGGGGGTTGGAGCAGTACTTC. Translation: CASSQERGLEQYF.

As DNA, the CDR3 is TGTGCCAGCAGCGATGGACAGGGGGTAAAGCCCCAGCATTTT. Translating gives CASSDGQGVKPQHF. The J gene is TRBJ1-5, the V gene TRBV6-5, with TRBD1 identical over 10 bases. The length of the CDR3 is 14 residues. Germline CDR1 is MNHEY and CDR2 is SVGAGI. Losses at the gene ends were 6 bases for V and 8 bases for J; bases not matched to a gene: 7.

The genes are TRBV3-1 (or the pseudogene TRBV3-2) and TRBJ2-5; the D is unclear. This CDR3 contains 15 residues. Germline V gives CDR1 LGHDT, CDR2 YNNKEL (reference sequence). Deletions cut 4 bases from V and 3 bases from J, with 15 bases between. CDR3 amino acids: CASSLRGSLKETQYF. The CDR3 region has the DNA TGTGCCAGCAGCCTCCGAGGCAGTCTAAAAGAGACCCAGTACTTC.

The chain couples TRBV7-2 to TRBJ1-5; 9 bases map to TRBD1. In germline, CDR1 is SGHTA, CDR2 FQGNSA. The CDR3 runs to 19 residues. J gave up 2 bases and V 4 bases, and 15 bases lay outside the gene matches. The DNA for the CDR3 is TGTGCCAGCAGCTCCCCACCGGGACAGGGCGTGATTGGCAATCAGCCCCAGCATTTT. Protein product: CASSSPPGQGVIGNQPQHF.

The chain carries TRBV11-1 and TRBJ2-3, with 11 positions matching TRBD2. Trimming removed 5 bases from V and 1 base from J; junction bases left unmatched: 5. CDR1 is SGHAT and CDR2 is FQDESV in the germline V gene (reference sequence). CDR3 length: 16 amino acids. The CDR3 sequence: CASSPRLAGRTDTQYF. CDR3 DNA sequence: TGTGCCAGCAGCCCCCGACTAGCGGGGCGCACAGATACGCAGTATTTT. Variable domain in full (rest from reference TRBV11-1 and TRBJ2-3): EAEVAQSPRYKITEKSQAVAFWCDPISGHATLYWYRQILGQGPELLVQFQDESVVDDSQLPKDRFSAERLKGVDSTLKIQPAELGDSAMYLCASSPRLAGRTDTQYFGPGTRLTVL.

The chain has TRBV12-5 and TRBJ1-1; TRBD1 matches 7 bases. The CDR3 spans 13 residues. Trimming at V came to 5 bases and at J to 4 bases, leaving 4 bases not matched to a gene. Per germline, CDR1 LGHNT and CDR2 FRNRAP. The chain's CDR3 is CASGLDRATEAFF. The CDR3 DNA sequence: TGTGCTAGTGGTCTAGACAGGGCCACTGAAGCTTTCTTT.

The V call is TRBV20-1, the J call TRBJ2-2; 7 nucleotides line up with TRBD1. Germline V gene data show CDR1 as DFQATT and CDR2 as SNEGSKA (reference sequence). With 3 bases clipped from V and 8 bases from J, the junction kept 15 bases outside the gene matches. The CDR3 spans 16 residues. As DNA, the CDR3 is TGCAGTGCTAGTATAAGGGACAGAAACGTTAGAGGGGAGCTGTTTTTT. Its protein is CSASIRDRNVRGELFF.

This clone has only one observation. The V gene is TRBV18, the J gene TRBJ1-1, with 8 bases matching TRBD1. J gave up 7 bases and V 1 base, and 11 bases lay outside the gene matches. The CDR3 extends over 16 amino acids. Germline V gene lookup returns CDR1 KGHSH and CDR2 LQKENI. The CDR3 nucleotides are TGTGCCAGCTCACCACGGACAGGGATAGGGGACGGTGAAGCTTTCTTT. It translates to CASSPRTGIGDGEAFF.

CDR3 coding DNA: TGTGCCAGCAGCCAACTAGCGGGGGGTTACAATGAGCAGTTCTTC. It specifies CASSQLAGGYNEQFF. The genes are TRBV14 and TRBJ2-1, with TRBD2 matching 11 bases. In germline, CDR1 is SGHDN, CDR2 FVKESK. The CDR3 contains 15 residues. Trimming at V came to 2 bases and at J to 4 bases, leaving 1 base not matched to a gene.